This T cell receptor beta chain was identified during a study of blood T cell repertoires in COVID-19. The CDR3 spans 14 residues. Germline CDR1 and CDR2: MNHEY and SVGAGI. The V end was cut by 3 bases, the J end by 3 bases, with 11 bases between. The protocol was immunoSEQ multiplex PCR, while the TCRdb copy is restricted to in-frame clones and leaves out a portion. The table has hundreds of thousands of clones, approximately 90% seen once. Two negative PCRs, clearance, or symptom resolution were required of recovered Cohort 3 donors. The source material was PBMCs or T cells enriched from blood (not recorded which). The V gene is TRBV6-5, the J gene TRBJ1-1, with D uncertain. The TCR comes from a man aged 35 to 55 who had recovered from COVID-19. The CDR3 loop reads CASSYRVSDTEAFF. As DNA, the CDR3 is TGTGCCAGCAGTTATCGGGTATCGGACACTGAAGCTTTCTTT.